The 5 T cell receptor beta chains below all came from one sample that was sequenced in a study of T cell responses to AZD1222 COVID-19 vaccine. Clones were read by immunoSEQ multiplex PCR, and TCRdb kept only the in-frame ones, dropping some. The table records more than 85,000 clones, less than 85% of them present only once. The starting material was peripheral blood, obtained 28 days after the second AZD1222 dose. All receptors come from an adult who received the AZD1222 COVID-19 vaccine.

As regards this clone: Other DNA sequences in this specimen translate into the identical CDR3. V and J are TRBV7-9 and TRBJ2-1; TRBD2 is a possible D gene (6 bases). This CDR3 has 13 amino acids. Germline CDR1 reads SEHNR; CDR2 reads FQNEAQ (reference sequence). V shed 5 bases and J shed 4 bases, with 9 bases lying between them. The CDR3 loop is CASSPGTYNEQFF. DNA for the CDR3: TGTGCCAGCAGCCCAGGGACTTACAATGAGCAGTTCTTC.

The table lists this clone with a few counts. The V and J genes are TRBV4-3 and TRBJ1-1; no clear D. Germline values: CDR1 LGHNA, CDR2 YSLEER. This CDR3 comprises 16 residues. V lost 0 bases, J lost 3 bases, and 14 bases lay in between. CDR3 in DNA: TGCGCCAGCAGCCAAGAATGGACCGAGGGCGACACTGAAGCTTTCTTT. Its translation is CASSQEWTEGDTEAFF.

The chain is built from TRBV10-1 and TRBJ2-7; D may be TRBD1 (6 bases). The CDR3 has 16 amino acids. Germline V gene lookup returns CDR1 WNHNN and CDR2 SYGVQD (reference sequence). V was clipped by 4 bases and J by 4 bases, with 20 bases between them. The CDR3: CASSGPHRDGGYEQYF. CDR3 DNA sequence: TGCGCCAGCAGTGGACCCCACAGGGATGGGGGATACGAGCAGTACTTC.

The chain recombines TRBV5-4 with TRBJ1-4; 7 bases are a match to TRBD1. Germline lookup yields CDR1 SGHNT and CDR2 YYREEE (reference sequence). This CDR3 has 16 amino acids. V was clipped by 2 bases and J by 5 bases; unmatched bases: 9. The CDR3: CASSLGGDRRNEKLFF. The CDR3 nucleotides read TGTGCCAGCAGCTTAGGAGGGGACAGAAGAAATGAAAAACTGTTTTTT.

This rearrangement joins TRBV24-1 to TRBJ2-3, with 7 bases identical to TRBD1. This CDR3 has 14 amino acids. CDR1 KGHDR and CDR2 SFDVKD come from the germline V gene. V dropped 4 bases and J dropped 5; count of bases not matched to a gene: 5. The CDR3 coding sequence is TGTGCCACCAGTGACTGGAACAGGGGAGATACGCAGTATTTT. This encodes CATSDWNRGDTQYF.